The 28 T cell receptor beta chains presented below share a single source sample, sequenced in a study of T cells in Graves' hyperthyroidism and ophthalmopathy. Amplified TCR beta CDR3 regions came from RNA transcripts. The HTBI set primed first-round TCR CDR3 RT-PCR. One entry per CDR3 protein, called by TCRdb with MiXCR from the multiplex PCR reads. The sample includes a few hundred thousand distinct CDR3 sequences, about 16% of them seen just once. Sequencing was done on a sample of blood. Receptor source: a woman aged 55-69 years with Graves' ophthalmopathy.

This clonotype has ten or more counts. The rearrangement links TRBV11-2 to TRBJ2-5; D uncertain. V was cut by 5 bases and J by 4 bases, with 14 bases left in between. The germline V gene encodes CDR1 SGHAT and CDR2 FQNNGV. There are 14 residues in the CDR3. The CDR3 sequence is CASSARSRRETQYF. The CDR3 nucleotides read TGTGCCAGCAGCGCGAGGTCCCGACGAGAGACCCAGTACTTC.

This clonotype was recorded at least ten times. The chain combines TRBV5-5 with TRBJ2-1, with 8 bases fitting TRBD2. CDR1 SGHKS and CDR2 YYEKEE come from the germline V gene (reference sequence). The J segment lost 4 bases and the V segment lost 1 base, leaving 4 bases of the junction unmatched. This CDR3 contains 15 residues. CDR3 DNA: TGTGCCAGCAGCTTGCAACTAGCGGCGTACAATGAGCAGTTCTTC. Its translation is CASSLQLAAYNEQFF.

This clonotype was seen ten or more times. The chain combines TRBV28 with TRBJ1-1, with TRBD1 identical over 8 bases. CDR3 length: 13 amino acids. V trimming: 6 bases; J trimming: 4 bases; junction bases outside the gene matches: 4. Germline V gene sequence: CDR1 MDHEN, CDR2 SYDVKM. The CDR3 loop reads CASSGQGVTEAFF. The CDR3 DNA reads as TGTGCCAGCAGCGGACAGGGAGTCACTGAAGCTTTCTTT.

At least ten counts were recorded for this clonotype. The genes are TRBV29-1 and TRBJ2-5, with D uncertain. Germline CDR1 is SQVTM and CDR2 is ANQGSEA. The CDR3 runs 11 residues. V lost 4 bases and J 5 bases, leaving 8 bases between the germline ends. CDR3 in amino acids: CSVGVSETQYF. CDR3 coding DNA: TGCAGCGTTGGGGTCTCGGAGACCCAGTACTTC.

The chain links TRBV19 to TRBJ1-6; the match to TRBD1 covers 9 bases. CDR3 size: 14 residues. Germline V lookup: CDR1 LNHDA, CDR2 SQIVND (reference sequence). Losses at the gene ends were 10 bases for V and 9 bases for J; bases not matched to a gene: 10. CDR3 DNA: TGTGCCACTTCTCCGGGACAGGGTTTTTCACCCCTCCACTTT. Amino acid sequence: CATSPGQGFSPLHF.

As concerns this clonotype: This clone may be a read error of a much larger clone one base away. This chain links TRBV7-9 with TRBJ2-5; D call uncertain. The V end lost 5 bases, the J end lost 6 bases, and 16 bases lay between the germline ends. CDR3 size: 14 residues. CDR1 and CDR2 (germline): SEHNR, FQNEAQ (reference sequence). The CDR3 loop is CASSLIGVGQTQYF. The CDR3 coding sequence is TGTGCCAGCAGCCTCATAGGCGTTGGACAGACCCAGTACTTC.

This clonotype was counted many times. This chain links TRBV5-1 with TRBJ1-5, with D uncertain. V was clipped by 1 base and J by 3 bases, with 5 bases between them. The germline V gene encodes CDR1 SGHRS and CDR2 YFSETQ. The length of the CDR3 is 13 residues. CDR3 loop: CASSLSHNQPQHF. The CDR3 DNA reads TGCGCCAGCAGCTTGAGTCACAATCAGCCCCAGCATTTT.

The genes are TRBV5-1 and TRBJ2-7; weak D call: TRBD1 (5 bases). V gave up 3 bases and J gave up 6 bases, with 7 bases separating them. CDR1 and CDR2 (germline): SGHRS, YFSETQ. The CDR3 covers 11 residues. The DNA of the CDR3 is TGCGCCAGCAGCTGGGGCACCGAGCAGTACTTC. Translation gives CASSWGTEQYF. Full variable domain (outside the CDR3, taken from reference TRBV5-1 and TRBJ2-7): KAGVTQTPRYLIKTRGQQVTLSCSPISGHRSVSWYQQTPGQGLQFLFEYFSETQRNKGNFPGRFSGRQFSNSRSEMNVSTLELGDSALYLCASSWGTEQYFGPGTRLTVT.

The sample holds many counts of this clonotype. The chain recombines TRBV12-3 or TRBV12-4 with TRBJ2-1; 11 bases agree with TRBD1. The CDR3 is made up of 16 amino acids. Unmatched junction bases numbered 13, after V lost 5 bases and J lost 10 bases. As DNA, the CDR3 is TGTGCCAGCAGTCGCGCGGGACAGGGGGTTCTGGTAGAGCAGTTCTTC. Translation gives CASSRAGQGVLVEQFF.

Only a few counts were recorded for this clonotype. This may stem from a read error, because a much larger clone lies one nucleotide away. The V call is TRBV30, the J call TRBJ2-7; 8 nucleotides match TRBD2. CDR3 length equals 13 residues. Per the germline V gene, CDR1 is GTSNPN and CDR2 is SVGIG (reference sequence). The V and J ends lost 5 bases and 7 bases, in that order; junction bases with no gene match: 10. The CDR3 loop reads CAWYSGRGNEQYF. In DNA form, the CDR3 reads TGTGCCTGGTACAGCGGGAGAGGCAATGAGCAGTACTTC.

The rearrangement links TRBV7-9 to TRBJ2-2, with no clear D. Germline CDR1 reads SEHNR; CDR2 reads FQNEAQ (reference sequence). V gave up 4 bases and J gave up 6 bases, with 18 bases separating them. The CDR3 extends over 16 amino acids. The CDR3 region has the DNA TGTGCCAGCAGCTCCCGGGCCTCAATGTACGCCGGGGAGCTGTTTTTT. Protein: CASSSRASMYAGELFF.

CDR3 residues: CASSYTPGQVSAEAFF. In DNA form, the CDR3 reads TGTGCCAGCAGTTACACGCCGGGACAGGTTTCGGCCGAAGCTTTCTTT. The V call is TRBV6-5, the J call TRBJ1-1; 8 bases match TRBD1. Trimming at V came to 2 bases and at J to 8 bases, leaving 13 bases not matched to a gene. Germline CDR1 is MNHEY and CDR2 is SVGAGI. The length of the CDR3 is 16 residues.

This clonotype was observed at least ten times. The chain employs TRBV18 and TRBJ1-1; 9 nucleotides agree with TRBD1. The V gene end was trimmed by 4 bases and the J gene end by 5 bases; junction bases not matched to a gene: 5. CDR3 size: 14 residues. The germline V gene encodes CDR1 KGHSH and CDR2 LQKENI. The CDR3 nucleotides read TGTGCCAGCTCACGGTGGACAGGGGATACTGAAGCTTTCTTT. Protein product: CASSRWTGDTEAFF.

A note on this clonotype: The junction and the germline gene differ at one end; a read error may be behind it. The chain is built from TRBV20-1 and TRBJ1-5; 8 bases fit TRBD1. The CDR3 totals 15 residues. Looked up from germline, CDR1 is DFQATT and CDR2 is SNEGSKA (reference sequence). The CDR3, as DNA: TGCAGTGCTAGAGATCCTGGACAGGGAAATCAGCCCCATCATTTT. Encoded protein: CSARDPGQGNQPHHF.

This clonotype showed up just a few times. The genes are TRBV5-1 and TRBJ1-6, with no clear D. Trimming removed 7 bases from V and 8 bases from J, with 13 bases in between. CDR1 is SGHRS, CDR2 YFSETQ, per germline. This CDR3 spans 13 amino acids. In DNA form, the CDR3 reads TGCGCCAGCTCTGTCTCCTGGGATTCACCCCTCCACTTT. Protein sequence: CASSVSWDSPLHF.

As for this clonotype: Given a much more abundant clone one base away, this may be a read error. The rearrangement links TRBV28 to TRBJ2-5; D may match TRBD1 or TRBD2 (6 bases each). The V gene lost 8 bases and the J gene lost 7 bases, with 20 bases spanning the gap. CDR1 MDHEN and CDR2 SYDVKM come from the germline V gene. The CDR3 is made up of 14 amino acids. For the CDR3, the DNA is TGTGCCAGCGGGGGGCAGGGCTTGTGGGGGACCCAGTACTTC. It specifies CASGGQGLWGTQYF. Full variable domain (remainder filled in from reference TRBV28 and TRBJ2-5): DVKVTQSSRYLVKRTGEKVFLECVQDMDHENMFWYRQDPGLGLRLIYFSYDVKMKEKGDIPEGYSVSREKKERFSLILESASTNQTSMYLCASGGQGLWGTQYFGPGTRLLVL.

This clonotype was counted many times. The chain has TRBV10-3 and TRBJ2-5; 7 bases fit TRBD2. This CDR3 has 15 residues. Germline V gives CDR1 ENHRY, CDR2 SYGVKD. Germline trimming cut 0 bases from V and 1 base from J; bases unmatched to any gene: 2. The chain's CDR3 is CAISESRTSQETQYF. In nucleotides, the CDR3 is TGTGCCATCAGTGAGTCGAGGACTAGCCAAGAGACCCAGTACTTC.

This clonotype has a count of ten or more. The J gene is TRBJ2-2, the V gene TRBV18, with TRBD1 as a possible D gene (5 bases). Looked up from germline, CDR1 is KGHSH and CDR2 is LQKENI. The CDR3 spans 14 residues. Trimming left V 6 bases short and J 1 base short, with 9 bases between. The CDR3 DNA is TGTGCCAGCTCCCAGGGCGTGAACACCGGGGAGCTGTTTTTT. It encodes CASSQGVNTGELFF. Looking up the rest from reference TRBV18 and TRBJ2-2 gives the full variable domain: NAGVMQNPRHLVRRRGQEARLRCSPMKGHSHVYWYRQLPEEGLKFMVYLQKENIIDESGMPKERFSAEFPKEGPSILRIQQVVRGDSAAYFCASSQGVNTGELFFGEGSRLTVL.

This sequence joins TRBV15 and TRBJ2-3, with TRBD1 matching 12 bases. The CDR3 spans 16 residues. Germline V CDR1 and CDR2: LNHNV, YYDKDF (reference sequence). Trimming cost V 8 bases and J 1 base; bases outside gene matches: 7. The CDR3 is CATSWDRGPGTDTQYF. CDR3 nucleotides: TGTGCCACCTCCTGGGACAGGGGGCCGGGCACAGATACGCAGTATTTT.

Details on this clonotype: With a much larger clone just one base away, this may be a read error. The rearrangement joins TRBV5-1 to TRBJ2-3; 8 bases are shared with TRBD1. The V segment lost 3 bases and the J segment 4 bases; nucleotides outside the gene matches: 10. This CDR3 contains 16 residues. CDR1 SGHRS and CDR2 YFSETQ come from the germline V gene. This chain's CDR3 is CASSSAGQGGADTQYF. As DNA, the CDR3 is TGCGCCAGCAGCTCGGCCGGACAGGGTGGGGCAGATACGCAGTATTTT.

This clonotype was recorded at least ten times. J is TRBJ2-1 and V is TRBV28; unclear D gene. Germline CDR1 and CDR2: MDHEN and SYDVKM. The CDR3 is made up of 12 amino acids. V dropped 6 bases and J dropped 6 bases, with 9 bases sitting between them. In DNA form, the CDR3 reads TGTGCCAGCAGGACCCGTCTCAATGAGCAGTTCTTC. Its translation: CASRTRLNEQFF.

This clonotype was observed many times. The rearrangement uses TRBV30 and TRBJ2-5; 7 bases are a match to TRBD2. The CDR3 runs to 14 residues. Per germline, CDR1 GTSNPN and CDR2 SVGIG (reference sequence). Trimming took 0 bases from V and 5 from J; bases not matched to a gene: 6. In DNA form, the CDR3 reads TGTGCCTGGAGTGTACGTGGGGAGGGGGAGACCCAGTACTTC. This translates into CAWSVRGEGETQYF.

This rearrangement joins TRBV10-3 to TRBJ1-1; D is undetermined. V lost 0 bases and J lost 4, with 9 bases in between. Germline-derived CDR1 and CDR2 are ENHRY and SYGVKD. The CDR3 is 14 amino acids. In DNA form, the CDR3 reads TGTGCCATCAGTGAGTCGTCGGGAATCACTGAAGCTTTCTTT. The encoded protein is CAISESSGITEAFF.

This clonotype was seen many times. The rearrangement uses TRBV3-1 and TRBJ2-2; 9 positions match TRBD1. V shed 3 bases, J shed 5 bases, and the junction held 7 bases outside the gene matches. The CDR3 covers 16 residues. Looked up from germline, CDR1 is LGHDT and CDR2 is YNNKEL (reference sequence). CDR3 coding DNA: TGTGCCAGCAGCCACCTACAGGGGGCTGGGACCGGGGAGCTGTTTTTT. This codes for CASSHLQGAGTGELFF.

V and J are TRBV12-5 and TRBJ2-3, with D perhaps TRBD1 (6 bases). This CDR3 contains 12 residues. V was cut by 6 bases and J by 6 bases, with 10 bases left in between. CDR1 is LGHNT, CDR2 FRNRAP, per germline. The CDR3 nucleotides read TGTGCTAGTGGGCCCACAGGGGATACGCAGTATTTT. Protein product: CASGPTGDTQYF.

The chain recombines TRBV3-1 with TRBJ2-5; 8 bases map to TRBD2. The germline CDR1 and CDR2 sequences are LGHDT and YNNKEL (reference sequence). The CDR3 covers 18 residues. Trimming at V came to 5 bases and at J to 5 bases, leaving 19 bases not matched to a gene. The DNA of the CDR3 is TGTGCCAGCAGCTCGAACCGACCCGGGACTAGTCATCTCGAGACCCAGTACTTC. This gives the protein CASSSNRPGTSHLETQYF.

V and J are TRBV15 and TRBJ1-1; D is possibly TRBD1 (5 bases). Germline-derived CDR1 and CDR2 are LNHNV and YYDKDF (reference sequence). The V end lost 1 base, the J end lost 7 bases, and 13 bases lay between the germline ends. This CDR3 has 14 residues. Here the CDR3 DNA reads TGTGCCACCAGCAGAGGACACATTCAGGGTGAAGCTTTCTTT. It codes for CATSRGHIQGEAFF.

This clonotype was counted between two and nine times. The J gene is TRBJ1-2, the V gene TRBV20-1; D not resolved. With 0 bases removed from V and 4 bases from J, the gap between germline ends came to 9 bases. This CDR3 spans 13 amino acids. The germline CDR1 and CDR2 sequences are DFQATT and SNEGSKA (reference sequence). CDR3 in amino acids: CSARDTTGYGYTF. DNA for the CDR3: TGCAGTGCTAGAGATACGACGGGCTATGGCTACACCTTC.